Given below is one TCR beta chain in context. What it binds is unknown. This sample is part of a study of T cell repertoires in cytomegalovirus infection. TCRdb redid the calling of the reads with MiXCR, one entry per CDR3 protein. The top ten hold roughly 13% of the sample, which has 250,000 to 400,000 distinct CDR3 sequences, more than 20% seen once. This material consisted of cultured PBMCs, taken from culture after CMV antigen stimulation. This clonotype was sampled from a human donor in good health (CMV status not recorded). Some clones in this sample may be carry-over from other donors' samples.

Here the CDR3 DNA reads TGTGCCAGCAGCCCTACTAGCGGGGGTGAGCAGTTCTTC. It yields the protein CASSPTSGGEQFF. The rearrangement links TRBV6-6 to TRBJ2-1, with 11 nucleotides matching TRBD2. V lost 6 bases to trimming and J lost 9 bases; unmatched junction nucleotides: 4. Germline V gene sequence: CDR1 MNHNY, CDR2 SVGAGI (reference sequence). The length of the CDR3 is 13 residues.